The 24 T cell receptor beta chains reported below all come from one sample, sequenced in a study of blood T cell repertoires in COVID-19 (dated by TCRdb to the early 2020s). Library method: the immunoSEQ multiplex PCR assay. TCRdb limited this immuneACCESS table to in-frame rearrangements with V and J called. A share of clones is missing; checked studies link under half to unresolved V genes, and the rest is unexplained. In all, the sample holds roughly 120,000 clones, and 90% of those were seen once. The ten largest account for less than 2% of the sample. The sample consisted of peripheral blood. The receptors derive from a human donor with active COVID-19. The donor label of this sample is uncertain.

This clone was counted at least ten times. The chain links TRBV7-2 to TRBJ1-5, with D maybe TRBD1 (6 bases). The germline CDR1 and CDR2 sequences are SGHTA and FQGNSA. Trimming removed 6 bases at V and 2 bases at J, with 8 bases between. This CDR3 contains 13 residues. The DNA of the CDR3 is TGTGCCAGCAGTTGGACAGGCAATCAGCCCCAGCATTTT. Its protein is CASSWTGNQPQHF.

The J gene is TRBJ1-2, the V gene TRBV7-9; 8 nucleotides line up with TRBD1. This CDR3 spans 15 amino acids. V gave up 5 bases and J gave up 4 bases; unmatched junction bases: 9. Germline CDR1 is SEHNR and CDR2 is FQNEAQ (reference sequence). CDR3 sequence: CASSPNQGATYGYTF. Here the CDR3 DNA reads TGTGCCAGCAGCCCAAATCAGGGGGCTACCTATGGCTACACCTTC.

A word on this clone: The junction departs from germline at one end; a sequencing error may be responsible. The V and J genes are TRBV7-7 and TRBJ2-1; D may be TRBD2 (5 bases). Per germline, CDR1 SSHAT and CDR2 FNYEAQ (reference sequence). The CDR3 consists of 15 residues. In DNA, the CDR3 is TGTGCTAGCAGCTCCGGGGTCGGCTCCTACAATGAGCAGTTCTTC. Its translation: CASSSGVGSYNEQFF.

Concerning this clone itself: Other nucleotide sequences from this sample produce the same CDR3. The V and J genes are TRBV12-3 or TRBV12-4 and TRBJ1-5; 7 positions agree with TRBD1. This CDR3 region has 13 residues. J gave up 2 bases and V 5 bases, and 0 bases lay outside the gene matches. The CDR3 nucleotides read TGTGCCAGCAGTGACAGGGGCAATCAGCCCCAGCATTTT. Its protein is CASSDRGNQPQHF.

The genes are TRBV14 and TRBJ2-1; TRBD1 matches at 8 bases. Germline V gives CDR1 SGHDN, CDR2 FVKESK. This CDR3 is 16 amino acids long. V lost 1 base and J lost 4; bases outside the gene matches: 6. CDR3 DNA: TGTGCCAGCAGCCAAGTCCAGGGGGCTTCATACAATGAGCAGTTCTTC. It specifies CASSQVQGASYNEQFF. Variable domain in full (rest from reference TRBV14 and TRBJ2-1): EAGVTQFPSHSVIEKGQTVTLRCDPISGHDNLYWYRRVMGKEIKFLLHFVKESKQDESGMPNNRFLAERTGGTYSTLKVQPAELEDSGVYFCASSQVQGASYNEQFFGPGTRLTVL.

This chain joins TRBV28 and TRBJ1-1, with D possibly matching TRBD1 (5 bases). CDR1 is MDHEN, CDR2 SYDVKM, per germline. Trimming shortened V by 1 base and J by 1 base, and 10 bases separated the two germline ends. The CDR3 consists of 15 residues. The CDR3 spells CASSLLTGGNTEAFF. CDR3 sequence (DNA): TGTGCCAGCAGTTTATTGACGGGGGGGAACACTGAAGCTTTCTTT.

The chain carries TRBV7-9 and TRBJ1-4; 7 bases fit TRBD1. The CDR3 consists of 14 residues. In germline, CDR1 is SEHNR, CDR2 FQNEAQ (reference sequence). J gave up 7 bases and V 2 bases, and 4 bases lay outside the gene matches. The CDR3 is CASSLRGRSEKLFF. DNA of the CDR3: TGTGCCAGCAGCTTAAGGGGGCGCAGTGAAAAACTGTTTTTT.

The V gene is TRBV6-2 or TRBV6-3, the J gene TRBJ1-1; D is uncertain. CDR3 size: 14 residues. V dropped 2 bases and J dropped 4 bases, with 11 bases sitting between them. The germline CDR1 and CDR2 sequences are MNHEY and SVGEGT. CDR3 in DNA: TGTGCCAGCAGTTACATGGAGAGGGTCACTGAAGCTTTCTTT. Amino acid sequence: CASSYMERVTEAFF.

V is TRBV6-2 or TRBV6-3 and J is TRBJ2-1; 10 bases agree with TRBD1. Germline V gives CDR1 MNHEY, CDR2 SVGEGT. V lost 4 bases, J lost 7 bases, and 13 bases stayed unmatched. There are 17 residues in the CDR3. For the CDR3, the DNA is TGTGCCAGCAGTTCCAAAGACAGGGGGCTGGGGGGTAATGAGCAGTTCTTC. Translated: CASSSKDRGLGGNEQFF.

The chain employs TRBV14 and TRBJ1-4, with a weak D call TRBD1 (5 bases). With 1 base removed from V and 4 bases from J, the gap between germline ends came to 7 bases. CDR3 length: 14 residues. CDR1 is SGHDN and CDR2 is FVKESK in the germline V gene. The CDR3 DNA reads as TGTGCCAGCAGCCAAGGCAGGGTTAATGAAAAACTGTTTTTT. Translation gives CASSQGRVNEKLFF.

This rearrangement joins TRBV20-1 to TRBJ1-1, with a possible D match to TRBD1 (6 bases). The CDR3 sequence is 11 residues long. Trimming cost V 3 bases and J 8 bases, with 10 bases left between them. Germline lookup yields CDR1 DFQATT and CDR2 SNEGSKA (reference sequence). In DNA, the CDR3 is TGCAGTGCTAGGAAGGACAGAGAAGCTTTCTTT. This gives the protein CSARKDREAFF.

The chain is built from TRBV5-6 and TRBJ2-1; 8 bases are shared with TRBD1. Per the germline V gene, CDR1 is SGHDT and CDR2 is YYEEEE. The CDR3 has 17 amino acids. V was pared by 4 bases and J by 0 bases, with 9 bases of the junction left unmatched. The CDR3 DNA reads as TGTGCCAGCAGCCAAGCTACAGGGGGGTTCTCCTACAATGAGCAGTTCTTC. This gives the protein CASSQATGGFSYNEQFF.

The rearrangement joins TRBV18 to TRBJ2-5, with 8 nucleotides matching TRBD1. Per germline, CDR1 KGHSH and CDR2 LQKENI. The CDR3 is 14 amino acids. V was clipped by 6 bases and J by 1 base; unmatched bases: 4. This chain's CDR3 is CASSQGAGQETQYF. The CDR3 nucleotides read TGTGCCAGCTCCCAGGGGGCCGGCCAAGAGACCCAGTACTTC.

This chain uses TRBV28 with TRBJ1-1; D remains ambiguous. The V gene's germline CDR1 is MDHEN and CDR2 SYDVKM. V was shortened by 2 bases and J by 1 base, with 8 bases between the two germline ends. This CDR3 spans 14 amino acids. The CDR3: CASSLNPRNTEAFF. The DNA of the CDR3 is TGTGCCAGCAGTTTAAATCCCAGGAACACTGAAGCTTTCTTT.

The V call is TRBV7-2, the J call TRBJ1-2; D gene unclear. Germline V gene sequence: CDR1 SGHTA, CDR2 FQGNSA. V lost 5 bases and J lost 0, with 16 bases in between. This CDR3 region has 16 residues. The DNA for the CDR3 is TGTGCCAGCAGCCCCGGAGGGCCAGCCGCTAACTATGGCTACACCTTC. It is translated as CASSPGGPAANYGYTF.

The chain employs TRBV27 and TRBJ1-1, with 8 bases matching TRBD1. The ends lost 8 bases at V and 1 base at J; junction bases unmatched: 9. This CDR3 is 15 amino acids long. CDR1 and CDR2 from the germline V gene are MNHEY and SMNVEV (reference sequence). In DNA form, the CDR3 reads TGTGCCAGCGGCTTACAGGGGGTGGGGAACACTGAAGCTTTCTTT. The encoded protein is CASGLQGVGNTEAFF.

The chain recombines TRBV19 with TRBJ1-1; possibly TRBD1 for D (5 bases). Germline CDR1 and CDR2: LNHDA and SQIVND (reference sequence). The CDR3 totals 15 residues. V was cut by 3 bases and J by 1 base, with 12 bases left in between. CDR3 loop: CASSMGPGGNTEAFF. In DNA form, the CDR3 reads TGTGCCAGTAGTATGGGCCCCGGGGGGAACACTGAAGCTTTCTTT. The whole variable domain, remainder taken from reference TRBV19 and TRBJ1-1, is DGGITQSPKYLFRKEGQNVTLSCEQNLNHDAMYWYRQDPGQGLRLIYYSQIVNDFQKGDIAEGYSVSREKKESFPLTVTSAQKNPTAFYLCASSMGPGGNTEAFFGQGTRLTVV.

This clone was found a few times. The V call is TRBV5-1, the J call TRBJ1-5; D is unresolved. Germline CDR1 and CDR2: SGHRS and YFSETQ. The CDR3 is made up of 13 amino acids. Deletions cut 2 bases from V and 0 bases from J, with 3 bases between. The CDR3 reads CASSFNSNQPQHF. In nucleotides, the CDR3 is TGCGCCAGCAGCTTCAATAGCAATCAGCCCCAGCATTTT.

The CDR3: CASSRQGQYNEQFF. The DNA for the CDR3 is TGCGCCAGCAGTCGGCAGGGGCAGTACAATGAGCAGTTCTTC. V usage is TRBV10-2 and J usage is TRBJ2-1; perhaps TRBD1 as D (6 bases). The CDR3 runs 14 residues. The germline V gene encodes CDR1 WSHSY and CDR2 SAAADI. Trimming pared 5 bases from V and 4 bases from J, leaving 12 bases between.

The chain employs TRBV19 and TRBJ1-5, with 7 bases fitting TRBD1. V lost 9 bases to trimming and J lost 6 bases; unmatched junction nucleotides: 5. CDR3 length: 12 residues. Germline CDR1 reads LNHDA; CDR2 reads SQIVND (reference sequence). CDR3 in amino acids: CASKTGAQPQHF. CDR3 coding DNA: TGTGCCAGCAAAACAGGGGCTCAGCCCCAGCATTTT.

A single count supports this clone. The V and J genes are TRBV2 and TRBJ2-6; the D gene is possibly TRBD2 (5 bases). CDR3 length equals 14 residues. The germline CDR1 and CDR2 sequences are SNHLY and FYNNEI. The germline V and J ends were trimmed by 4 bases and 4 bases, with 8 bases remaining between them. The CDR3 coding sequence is TGTGCCAGCAGTGCGGGGTTCGGGGCCAACGTCCTGACTTTC. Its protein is CASSAGFGANVLTF.

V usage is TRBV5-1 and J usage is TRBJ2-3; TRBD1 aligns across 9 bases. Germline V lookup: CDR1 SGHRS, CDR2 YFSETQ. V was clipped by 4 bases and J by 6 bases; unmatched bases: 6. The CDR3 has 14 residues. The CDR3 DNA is TGCGCCAGCAGCCTTGGGACAGGGAGGGATACGCAGTATTTT. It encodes CASSLGTGRDTQYF.

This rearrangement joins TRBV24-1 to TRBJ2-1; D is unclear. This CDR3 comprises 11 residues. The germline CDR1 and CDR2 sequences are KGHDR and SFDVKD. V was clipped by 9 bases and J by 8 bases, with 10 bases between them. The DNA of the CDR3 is TGTGCCACCCAGCGAAACGATGAGCAGTTCTTC. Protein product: CATQRNDEQFF.

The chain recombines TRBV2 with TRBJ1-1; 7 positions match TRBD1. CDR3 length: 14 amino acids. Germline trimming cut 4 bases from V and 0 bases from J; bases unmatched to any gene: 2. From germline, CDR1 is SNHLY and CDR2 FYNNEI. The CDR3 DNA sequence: TGTGCCAGCAGTGTGGGACAGATGAACACTGAAGCTTTCTTT. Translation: CASSVGQMNTEAFF.